This is a list of T cell receptor beta chains from one sample in a study of T cells expressing NK-cell markers. TCRdb reanalyzed the 5' RACE reads, giving one entry per CDR3 protein sequence and no DNA. The table counts some 450,000 distinct CDR3 sequences; more than 7% lies in the top ten. Sequencing input: blood T cells: a sorted CD56 or NKG2C T cell subset, CD4+ or CD8+ T cells, or bulk PBMC T cells (not recorded which). The receptors stem from a woman aged 18-70 years in good health. The CDR3 runs from the conserved cysteine through the conserved F or W.

J gene	V gene	CDR3 protein
TRBJ1-5	TRBV12-3/TRBV12-4	CASSRDRDSNQPQHF
TRBJ2-3	TRBV20-1	CSAKRGFGADTQYF
TRBJ2-5	TRBV7-2	CASSLGQRETQYF
TRBJ2-1	TRBV20-1	CSAVQGTEQFF
TRBJ1-5	TRBV12-3/TRBV12-4	CASSTGASGGPQHF
TRBJ2-2	TRBV7-2	CASSSITGGIRELFF
TRBJ2-6	TRBV4-3	CASSQGYVGANVLTF
TRBJ1-1	TRBV7-2	CASSPTREVNTEAFF
TRBJ2-1	TRBV4-2	CASSQDWGLEGEQFF
TRBJ1-2	TRBV15	CATSRDSQGVGYGYTF
TRBJ2-1	TRBV7-9	CASSSLDRGDEQFF
TRBJ2-3	TRBV20-1	CGARDGVAGPGGDTQYF
TRBJ2-1	TRBV7-2	CASSLAPISYNEQFF
TRBJ2-6	TRBV28	CASSSTGFGANVLTF
TRBJ2-2	TRBV6-1	CASSRTGGHGELFF
TRBJ2-2	TRBV6-1	CASSPPGTGAVGTGELFF
TRBJ2-3	TRBV4-3	CASSQPGPFVGTDTQYF
TRBJ2-3	TRBV20-1	CSAPLLEGARTDTQYF
TRBJ1-1	TRBV18	CASSADRGWEAFF
TRBJ2-3	TRBV12-3/TRBV12-4	CASTPWGQGRDTQYF
TRBJ2-5	TRBV20-1	CSARDYGGTIQETQYF
TRBJ1-5	TRBV20-1	CSAREEEADNQPQHF
TRBJ1-2	TRBV5-6	CASSWVGGYTF